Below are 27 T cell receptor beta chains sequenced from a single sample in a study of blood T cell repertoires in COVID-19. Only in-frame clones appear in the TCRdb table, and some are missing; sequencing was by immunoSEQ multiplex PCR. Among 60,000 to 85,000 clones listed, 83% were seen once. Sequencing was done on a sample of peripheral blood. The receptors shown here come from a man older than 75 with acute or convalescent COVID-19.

The CDR3 sequence is CASSFSTGGSDIQYF. The CDR3, as DNA: TGTGCCAGCAGTTTTTCGACAGGGGGCTCGGACATTCAGTACTTC. This sequence joins TRBV27 and TRBJ2-4; 10 positions match TRBD1. The CDR3 consists of 15 residues. Unmatched junction bases numbered 7, after V lost 3 bases and J lost 8 bases. From germline, CDR1 is MNHEY and CDR2 SMNVEV (reference sequence).

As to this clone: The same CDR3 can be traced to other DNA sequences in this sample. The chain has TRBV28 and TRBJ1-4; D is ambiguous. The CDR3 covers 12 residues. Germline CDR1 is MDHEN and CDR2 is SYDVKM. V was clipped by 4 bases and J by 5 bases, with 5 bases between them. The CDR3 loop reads CASSSVNEKLFF. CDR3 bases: TGTGCCAGCAGTTCTGTAAATGAAAAACTGTTTTTT.

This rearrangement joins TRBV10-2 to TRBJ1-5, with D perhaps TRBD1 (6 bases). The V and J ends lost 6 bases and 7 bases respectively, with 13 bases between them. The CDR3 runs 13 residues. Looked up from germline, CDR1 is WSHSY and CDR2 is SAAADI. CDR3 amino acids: CASSKGGGQPQHF. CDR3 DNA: TGCGCCAGCAGCAAAGGGGGGGGCCAGCCCCAGCATTTT.

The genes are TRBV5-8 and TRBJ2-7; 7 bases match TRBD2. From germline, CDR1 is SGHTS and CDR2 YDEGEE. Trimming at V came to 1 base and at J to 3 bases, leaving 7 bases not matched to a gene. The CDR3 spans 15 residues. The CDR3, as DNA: TGTGCCAGCAGCTTGCGGAGGACTAGTAGCTACGAGCAGTACTTC. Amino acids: CASSLRRTSSYEQYF. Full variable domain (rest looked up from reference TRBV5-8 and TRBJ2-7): EAGVTQSPTHLIKTRGQQATLRCSPISGHTSVYWYQQALGLGLQFLLWYDEGEERNRGNFPPRFSGRQFPNYSSELNVNALELEDSALYLCASSLRRTSSYEQYFGPGTRLTVT.

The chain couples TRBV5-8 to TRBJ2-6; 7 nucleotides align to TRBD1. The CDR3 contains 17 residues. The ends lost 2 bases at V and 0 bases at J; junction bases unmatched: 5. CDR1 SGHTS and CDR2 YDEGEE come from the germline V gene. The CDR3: CASSFTGTASGANVLTF. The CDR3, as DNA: TGTGCCAGCAGCTTTACCGGGACAGCCTCTGGGGCCAACGTCCTGACTTTC.

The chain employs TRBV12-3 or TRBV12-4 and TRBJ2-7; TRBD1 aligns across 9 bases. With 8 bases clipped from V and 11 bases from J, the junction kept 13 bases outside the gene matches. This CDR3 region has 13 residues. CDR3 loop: CASRGQGVVQEYF. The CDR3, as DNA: TGTGCCAGCCGGGGACAGGGTGTAGTCCAGGAGTACTTC.

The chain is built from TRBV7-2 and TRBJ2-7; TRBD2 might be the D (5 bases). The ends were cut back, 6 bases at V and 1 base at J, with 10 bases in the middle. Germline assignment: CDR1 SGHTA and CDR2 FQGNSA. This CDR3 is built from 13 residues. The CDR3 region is CASRSGESYEQYF. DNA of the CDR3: TGTGCCAGCAGAAGTGGGGAGTCCTACGAGCAGTACTTC.

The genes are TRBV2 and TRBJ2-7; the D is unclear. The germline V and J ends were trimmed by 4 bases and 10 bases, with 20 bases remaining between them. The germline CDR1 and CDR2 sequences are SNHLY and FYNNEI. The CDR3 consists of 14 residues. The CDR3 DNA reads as TGTGCCAGCAGTGTCGGTCAATTAAGAGGATTCCAGTACTTC. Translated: CASSVGQLRGFQYF.

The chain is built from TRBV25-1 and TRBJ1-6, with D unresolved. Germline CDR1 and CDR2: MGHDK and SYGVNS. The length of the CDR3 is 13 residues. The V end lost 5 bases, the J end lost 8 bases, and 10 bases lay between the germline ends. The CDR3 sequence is CASSPRGDSPLHF. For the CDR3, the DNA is TGTGCCAGCAGTCCTCGGGGAGATTCACCCCTCCACTTT. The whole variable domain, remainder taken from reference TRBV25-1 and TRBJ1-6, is EADIYQTPRYLVIGTGKKITLECSQTMGHDKMYWYQQDPGMELHLIHYSYGVNSTEKGDLSSESTVSRIRTEHFPLTLESARPSHTSQYLCASSPRGDSPLHFGNGTRLTVT.

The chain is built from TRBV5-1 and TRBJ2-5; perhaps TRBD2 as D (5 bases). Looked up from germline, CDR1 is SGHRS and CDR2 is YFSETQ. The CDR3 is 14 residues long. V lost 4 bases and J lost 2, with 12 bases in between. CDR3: CASSAPDWQETQYF. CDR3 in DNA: TGCGCCAGCAGCGCCCCGGACTGGCAAGAGACCCAGTACTTC.

CDR3 bases: TGTGCCAGCAGTTCCCGGGTGCCTAACTATGGCTACACCTTC. Residues: CASSSRVPNYGYTF. J is TRBJ1-2 and V is TRBV28, with no clear D. The CDR3 covers 14 residues. Trimming left V 4 bases short and J 0 bases short, with 9 bases between. Per germline, CDR1 MDHEN and CDR2 SYDVKM.

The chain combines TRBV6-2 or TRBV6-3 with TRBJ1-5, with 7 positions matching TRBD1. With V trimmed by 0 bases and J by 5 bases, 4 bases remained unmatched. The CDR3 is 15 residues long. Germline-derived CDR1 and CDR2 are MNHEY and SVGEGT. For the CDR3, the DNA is TGTGCCAGCAGTTACTCGGGACAGTCCTATCAGCCCCAGCATTTT. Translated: CASSYSGQSYQPQHF.

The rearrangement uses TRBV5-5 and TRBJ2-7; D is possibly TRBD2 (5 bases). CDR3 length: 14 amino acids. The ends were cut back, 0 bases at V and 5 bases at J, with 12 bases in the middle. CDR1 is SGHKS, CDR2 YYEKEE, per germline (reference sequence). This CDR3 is CASSLVGSQNEQYF. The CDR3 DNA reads TGTGCCAGCAGCTTGGTGGGGAGTCAGAACGAGCAGTACTTC.

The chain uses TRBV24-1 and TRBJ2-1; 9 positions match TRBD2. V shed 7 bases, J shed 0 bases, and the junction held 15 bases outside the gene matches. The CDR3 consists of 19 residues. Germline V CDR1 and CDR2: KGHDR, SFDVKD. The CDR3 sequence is CATSPARSGRPSSYNEQFF. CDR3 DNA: TGTGCCACCAGCCCCGCGCGAAGCGGGAGGCCCAGCTCCTACAATGAGCAGTTCTTC.

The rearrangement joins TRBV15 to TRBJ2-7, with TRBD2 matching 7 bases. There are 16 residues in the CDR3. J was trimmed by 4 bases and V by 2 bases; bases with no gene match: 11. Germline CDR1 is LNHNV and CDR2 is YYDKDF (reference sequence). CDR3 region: CATSRNFSGLIYEQYF. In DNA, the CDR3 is TGTGCCACCAGCAGAAATTTCTCGGGACTAATTTACGAGCAGTACTTC.

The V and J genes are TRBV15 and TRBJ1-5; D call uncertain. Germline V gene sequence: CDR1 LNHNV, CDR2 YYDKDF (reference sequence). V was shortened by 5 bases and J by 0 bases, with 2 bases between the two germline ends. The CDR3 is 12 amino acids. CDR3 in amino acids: CATSLSNQPQHF. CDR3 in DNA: TGTGCCACCAGCCTTAGCAATCAGCCCCAGCATTTT.

The CDR3 DNA sequence: TGTGCCAGCAGCCAAGATCCCAGAAACACCATATATTTT. It is translated as CASSQDPRNTIYF. V is TRBV3-1 (or the pseudogene TRBV3-2) and J is TRBJ1-3, with no clear D. Germline V gene lookup returns CDR1 LGHDT and CDR2 YNNKEL (reference sequence). V was pared by 0 bases and J by 5 bases, with 5 bases between. The CDR3 has 13 residues.

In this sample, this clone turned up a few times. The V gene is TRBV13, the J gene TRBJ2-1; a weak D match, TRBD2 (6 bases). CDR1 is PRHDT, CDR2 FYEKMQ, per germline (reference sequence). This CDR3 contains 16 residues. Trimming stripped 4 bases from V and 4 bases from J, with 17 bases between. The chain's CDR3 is CASSSGSGTYYNEQFF. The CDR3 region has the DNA TGTGCCAGCAGCTCGGGGTCAGGGACTTATTACAATGAGCAGTTCTTC.

The CDR3 protein is CASSSVTGNIQYF. Written as DNA, the CDR3 is TGTGCCAGCAGTTCCGTGACTGGGAACATTCAGTACTTC. This chain links TRBV6-6 with TRBJ2-4; no clear D gene. V shed 4 bases and J shed 7 bases, with 11 bases lying between them. CDR1 is MNHNY and CDR2 is SVGAGI in the germline V gene (reference sequence). CDR3 length equals 13 residues.

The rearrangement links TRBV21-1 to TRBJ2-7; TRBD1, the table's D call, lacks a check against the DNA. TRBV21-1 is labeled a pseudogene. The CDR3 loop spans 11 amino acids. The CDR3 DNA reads TGTGCCAGCAGCAAAGGGCACGAGCAGTACTTC. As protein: CASSKGHEQYF.

Written as DNA, the CDR3 is TGTGCCAGTAGTATGCGGGGGGCGTCCTACGAGCAGTACTTC. Residues: CASSMRGASYEQYF. The chain has TRBV19 and TRBJ2-7; TRBD2 matches at 8 bases. J was trimmed by 1 base and V by 3 bases; bases with no gene match: 2. This CDR3 comprises 14 residues. Germline assignment: CDR1 LNHDA and CDR2 SQIVND (reference sequence).

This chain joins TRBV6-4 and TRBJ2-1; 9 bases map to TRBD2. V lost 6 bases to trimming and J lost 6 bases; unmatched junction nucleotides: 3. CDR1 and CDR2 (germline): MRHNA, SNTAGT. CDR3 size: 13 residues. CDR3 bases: TGTGCCAGCAGGGTTAGCGGGAGCAATGAGCAGTTCTTC. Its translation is CASRVSGSNEQFF.

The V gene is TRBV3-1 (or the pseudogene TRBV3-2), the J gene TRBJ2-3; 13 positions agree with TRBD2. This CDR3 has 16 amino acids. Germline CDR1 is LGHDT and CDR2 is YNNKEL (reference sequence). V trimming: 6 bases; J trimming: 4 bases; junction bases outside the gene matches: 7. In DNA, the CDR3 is TGTGCCAGCAGTCGACTAGCGGGAGGAGAGGCAGATACGCAGTATTTT. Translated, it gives CASSRLAGGEADTQYF.

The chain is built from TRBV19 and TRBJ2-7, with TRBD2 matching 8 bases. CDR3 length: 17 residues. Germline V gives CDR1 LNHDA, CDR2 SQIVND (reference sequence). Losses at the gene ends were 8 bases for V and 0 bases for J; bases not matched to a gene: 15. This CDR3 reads CASSRQRGGGSSYEQYF. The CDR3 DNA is TGTGCCAGTTCCAGGCAGAGGGGCGGGGGGAGCTCCTACGAGCAGTACTTC.

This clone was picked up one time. CDR3 residues: CASSTGGQGPGNTIYF. Written as DNA, the CDR3 is TGTGCCAGCAGCACTGGGGGACAGGGGCCGGGAAACACCATATATTTT. The V gene is TRBV7-9, the J gene TRBJ1-3; the match to TRBD1 covers 10 bases. Germline V gene lookup returns CDR1 SEHNR and CDR2 FQNEAQ (reference sequence). Trimming removed 5 bases from V and 4 bases from J; junction bases left unmatched: 8. The CDR3 has 16 residues. The complete variable domain, with remaining parts taken from reference TRBV7-9 and TRBJ1-3, reads DTGVSQNPRHKITKRGQNVTFRCDPISEHNRLYWYRQTLGQGPEFLTYFQNEAQLEKSRLLSDRFSAERPKGSFSTLEIQRTEQGDSAMYLCASSTGGQGPGNTIYFGEGSWLTVV.

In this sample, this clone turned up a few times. CDR3 bases: TGCGCCAGCAGCCAAGATTCTTGGGACACCTACACAGATACGCAGTATTTT. This translates into CASSQDSWDTYTDTQYF. V gene TRBV4-1 combines with J gene TRBJ2-3; a weak D match, TRBD1 (6 bases). The V end lost 0 bases, the J end lost 2 bases, and 15 bases lay between the germline ends. The CDR3 spans 17 residues. CDR1 MGHRA and CDR2 YSYEKL come from the germline V gene.

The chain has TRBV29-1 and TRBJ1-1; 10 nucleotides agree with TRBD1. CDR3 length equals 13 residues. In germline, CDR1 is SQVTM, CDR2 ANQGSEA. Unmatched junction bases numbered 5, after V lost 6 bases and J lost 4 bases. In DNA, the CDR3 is TGCAGCGTGGACAGGGGGGAGGGCACTGAAGCTTTCTTT. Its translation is CSVDRGEGTEAFF.